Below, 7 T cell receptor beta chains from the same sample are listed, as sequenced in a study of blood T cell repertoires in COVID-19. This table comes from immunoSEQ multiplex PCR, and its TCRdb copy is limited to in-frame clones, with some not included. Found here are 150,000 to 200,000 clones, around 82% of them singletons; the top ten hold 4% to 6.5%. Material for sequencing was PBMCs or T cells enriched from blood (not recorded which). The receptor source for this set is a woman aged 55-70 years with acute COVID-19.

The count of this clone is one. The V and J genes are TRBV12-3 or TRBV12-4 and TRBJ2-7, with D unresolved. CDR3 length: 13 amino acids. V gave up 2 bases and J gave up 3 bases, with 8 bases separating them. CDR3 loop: CASSLSRDYEQYV. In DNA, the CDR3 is TGTGCCAGCAGTTTAAGCCGAGACTACGAGCAGTACGTC.

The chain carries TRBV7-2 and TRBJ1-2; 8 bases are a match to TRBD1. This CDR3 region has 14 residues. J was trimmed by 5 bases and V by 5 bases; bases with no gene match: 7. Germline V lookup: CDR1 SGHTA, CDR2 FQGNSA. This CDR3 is CASSPYRGEYGYTF. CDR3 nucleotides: TGTGCCAGCAGCCCCTACAGGGGGGAGTATGGCTACACCTTC.

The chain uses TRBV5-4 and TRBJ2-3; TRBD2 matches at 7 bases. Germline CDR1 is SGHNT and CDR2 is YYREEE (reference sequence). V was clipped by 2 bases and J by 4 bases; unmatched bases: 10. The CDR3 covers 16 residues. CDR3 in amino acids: CASSFRPSGPPDTQYF. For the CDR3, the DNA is TGTGCCAGCAGCTTCAGGCCTAGCGGACCTCCAGATACGCAGTATTTT.

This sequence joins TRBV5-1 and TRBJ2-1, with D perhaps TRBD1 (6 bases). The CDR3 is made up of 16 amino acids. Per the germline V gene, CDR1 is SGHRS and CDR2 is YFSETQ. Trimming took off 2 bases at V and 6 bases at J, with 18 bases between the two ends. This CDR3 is CASSLGPGQQSNEQFF. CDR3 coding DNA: TGCGCCAGCAGCTTAGGTCCCGGACAGCAGTCCAATGAGCAGTTCTTC.

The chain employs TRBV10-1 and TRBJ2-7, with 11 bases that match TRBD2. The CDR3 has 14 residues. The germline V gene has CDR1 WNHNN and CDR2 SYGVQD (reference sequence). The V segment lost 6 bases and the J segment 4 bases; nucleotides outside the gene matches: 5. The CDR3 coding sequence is TGCGCCAGCAGCTCCGGGACTAGCGGATACGAGCAGTACTTC. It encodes CASSSGTSGYEQYF.

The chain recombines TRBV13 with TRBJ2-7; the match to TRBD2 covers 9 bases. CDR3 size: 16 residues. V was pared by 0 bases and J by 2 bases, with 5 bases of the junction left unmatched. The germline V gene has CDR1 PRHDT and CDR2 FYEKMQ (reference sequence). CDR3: CASSLGGAGGPYEQYF. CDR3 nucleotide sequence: TGTGCCAGCAGCTTAGGCGGAGCGGGAGGCCCCTACGAGCAGTACTTC.

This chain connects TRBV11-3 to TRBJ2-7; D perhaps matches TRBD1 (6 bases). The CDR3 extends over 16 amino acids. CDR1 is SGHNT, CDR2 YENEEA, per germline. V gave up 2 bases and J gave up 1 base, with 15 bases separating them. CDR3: CASSLRSTGLSYEQYF. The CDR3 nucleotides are TGTGCCAGCAGCTTAAGATCGACAGGCCTATCCTACGAGCAGTACTTC.